A single T cell receptor beta chain is shown here with its context. The entry originates in a study of control samples from healthy donors and cancer patients. The assay was immunoSEQ multiplex PCR, and TCRdb's table has in-frame clones only and misses some. The sample has 150,000 or so clones, 94% seen once; the top ten hold around 6.2%. Germline V gene data show CDR1 as PRHDT and CDR2 as FYEKMQ (reference sequence). This CDR3 region has 15 residues. V was pared by 2 bases and J by 3 bases, with 14 bases between. This sequence joins TRBV13 and TRBJ2-7, with a tentative D call TRBD1 (6 bases). The source material was blood. This TCR came from a man aged 35 to 55 in good health. CDR3 coding DNA: TGTGCCAGCAGCTTAAACAGGGACGGCAGCTACGAGCAGTACTTC. Translation gives CASSLNRDGSYEQYF. Drawing the rest from reference TRBV13 and TRBJ2-7, the complete variable domain is AAGVIQSPRHLIKEKRETATLKCYPIPRHDTVYWYQQGPGQDPQFLISFYEKMQSDKGSIPDRFSAQQFSDYHSELNMSSLELGDSALYFCASSLNRDGSYEQYFGPGTRLTVT.